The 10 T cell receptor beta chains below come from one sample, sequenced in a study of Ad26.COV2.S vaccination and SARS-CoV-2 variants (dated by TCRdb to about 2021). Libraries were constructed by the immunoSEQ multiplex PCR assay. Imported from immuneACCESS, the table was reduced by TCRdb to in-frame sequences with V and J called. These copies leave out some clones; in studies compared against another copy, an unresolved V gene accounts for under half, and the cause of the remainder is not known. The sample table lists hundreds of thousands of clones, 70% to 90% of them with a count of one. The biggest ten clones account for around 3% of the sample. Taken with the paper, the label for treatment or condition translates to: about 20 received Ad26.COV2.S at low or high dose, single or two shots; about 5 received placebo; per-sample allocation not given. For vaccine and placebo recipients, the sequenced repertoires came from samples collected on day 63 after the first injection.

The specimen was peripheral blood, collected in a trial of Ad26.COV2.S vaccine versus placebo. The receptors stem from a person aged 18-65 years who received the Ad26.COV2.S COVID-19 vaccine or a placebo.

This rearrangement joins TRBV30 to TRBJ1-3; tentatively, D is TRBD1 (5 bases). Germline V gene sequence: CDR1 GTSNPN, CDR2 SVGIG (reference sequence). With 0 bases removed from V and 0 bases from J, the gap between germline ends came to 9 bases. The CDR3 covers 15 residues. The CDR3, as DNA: TGTGCCTGGAGTGTAATGGGGGTCTCTGGAAACACCATATATTTT. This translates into CAWSVMGVSGNTIYF. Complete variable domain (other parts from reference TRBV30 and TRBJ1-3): SQTIHQWPATLVQPVGSPLSLECTVEGTSNPNLYWYRQAAGRGLQLLFYSVGIGQISSEVPQNLSASRPQDRQFILSSKKLLLSDSGFYLCAWSVMGVSGNTIYFGEGSWLTVV.

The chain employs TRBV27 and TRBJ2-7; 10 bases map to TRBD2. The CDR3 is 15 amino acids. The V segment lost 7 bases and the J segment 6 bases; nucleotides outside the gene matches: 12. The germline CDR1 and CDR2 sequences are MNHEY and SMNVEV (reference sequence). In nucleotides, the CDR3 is TGTGCCAGCACCCCGTCCCTAGCGGGAGAACGCGAGCAGTACTTC. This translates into CASTPSLAGEREQYF.

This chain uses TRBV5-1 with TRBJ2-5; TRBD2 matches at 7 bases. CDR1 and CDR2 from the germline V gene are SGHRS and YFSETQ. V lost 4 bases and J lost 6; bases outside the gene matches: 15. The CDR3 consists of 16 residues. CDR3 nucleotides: TGCGCCAGCAGCACAGGAGCGGGAAACTTTGCCCAGACCCAGTACTTC. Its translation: CASSTGAGNFAQTQYF.

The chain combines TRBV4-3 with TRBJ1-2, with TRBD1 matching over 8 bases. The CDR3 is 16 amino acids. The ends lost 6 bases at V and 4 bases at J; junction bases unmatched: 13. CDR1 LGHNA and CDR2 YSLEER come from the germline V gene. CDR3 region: CASSRSRGDRLYGYTF. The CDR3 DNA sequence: TGCGCCAGCAGTCGTTCTCGCGGGGACAGGCTCTATGGCTACACCTTC.

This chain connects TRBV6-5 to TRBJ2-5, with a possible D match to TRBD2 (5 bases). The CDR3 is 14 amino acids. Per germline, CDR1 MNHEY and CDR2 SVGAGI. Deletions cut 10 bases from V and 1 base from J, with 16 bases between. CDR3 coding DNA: TGTGCCACCCGAACGGGGTGGGCCCAAGAGACCCAGTACTTC. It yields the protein CATRTGWAQETQYF.

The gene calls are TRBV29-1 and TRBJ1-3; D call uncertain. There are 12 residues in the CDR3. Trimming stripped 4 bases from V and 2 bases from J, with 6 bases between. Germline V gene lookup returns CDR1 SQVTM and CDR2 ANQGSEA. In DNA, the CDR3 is TGCAGCGTTGGTAATACTGGAAACACCATATATTTT. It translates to CSVGNTGNTIYF.

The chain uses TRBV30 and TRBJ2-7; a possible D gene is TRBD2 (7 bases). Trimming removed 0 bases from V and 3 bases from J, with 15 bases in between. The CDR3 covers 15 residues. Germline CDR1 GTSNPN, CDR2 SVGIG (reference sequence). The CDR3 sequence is CAWSVGGAGNYEQYF. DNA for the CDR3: TGTGCCTGGAGTGTAGGGGGGGCGGGTAACTACGAGCAGTACTTC. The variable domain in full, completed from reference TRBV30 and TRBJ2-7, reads SQTIHQWPATLVQPVGSPLSLECTVEGTSNPNLYWYRQAAGRGLQLLFYSVGIGQISSEVPQNLSASRPQDRQFILSSKKLLLSDSGFYLCAWSVGGAGNYEQYFGPGTRLTVT.

The CDR3 nucleotides read TGTGCCAGCGGTCATAGCTTCACAGATACGCAGTATTTT. Its protein is CASGHSFTDTQYF. This chain links TRBV12-3 or TRBV12-4 with TRBJ2-3; D ambiguous. This CDR3 contains 13 residues. Trimming removed 8 bases from V and 2 bases from J, with 11 bases in between.

The CDR3, as DNA: TGTGCCAGCAGTGATTCCCCAGTATCTTCCTACAATGAGCAGTTCTTC. It is translated as CASSDSPVSSYNEQFF. The chain couples TRBV25-1 to TRBJ2-1, with unresolved D. The CDR3 length is 16 residues. Germline values: CDR1 MGHDK, CDR2 SYGVNS. The V end was cut by 3 bases, the J end by 1 base, with 13 bases between.

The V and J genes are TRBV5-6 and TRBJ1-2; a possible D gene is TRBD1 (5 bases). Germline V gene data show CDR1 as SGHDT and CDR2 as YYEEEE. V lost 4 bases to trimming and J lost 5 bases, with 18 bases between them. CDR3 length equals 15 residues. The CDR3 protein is CASSPMRGLRYGYTF. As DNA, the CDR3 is TGTGCCAGCAGCCCCATGCGGGGCTTGAGATATGGCTACACCTTC.